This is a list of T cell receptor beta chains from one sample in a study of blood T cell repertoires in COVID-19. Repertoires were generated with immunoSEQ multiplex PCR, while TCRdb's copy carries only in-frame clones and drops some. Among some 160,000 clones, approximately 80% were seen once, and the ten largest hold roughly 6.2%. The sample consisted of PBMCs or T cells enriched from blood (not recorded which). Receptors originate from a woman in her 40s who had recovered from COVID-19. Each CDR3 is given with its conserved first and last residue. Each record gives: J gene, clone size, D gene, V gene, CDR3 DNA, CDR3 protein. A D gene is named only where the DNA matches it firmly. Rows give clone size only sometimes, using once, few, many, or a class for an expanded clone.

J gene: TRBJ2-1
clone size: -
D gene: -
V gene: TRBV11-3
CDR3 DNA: TGTGCCAGCAGCTTGCTAGCCCACAATGAGCAGTTCTTC
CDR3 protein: CASSLLAHNEQFF

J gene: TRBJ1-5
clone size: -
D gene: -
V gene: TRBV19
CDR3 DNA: TGTGCCAGTACCAGGCAGCTTAGCAATCAGCCCCAGCATTTT
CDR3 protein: CASTRQLSNQPQHF

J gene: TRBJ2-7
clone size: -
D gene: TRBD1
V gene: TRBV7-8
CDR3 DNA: TGTGCCAGCATTCCGGACAGGGCTTCCTACGAGCAGTACTTC
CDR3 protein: CASIPDRASYEQYF

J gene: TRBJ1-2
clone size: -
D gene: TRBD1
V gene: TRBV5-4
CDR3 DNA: TGTGCCAGCAGCTTGGCCCAGGGGGCCTCTAACTATGGCTACACCTTC
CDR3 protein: CASSLAQGASNYGYTF

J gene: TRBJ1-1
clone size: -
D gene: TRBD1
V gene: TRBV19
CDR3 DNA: TGTGCCAGTAAGGACAGGGAAGGGTCTGGGACTGAAGCTTTCTTT
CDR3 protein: CASKDREGSGTEAFF

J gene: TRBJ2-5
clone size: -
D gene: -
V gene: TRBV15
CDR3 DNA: TGTGCCACCGGACAGAATAGGGGAGAGACCCAGTACTTC
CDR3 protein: CATGQNRGETQYF

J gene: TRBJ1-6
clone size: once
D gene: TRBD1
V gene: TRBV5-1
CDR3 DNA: TGCGCCAGCAGCTTGGTGCCGCAGGGGGGATCACCCCTCCACTTT
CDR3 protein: CASSLVPQGGSPLHF

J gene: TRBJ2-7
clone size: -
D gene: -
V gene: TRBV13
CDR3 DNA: TGTGCCACCACTAGGTTCAAGATCTACGAGCAGTACTTC
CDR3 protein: CATTRFKIYEQYF

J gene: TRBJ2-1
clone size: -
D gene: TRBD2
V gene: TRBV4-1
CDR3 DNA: TGCGCCAGCAGCCACCCCCCAGGACTAGCGGGAGAAAATGAGCAGTTCTTC
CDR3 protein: CASSHPPGLAGENEQFF

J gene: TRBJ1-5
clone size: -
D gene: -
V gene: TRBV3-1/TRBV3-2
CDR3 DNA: TGTGCCAGCAGCCATGACGGACAGAATCAGCCCCAGCATTTT
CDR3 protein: CASSHDGQNQPQHF

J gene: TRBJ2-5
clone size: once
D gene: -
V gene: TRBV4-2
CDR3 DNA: TGTGCCAGCAGCCAAGGGCCTCAGACGGGAGAGACCCAGTACTTC
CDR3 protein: CASSQGPQTGETQYF

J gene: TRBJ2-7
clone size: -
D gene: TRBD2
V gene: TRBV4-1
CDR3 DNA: TGCGCCAGCAGCCCTACTAGCGGGGCCTACGAGCAGTACTTC
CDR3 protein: CASSPTSGAYEQYF

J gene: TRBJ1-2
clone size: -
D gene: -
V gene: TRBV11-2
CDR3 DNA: TGTGCCAGCAGCTTAGATCCCTCCTATGGCTACACCTTC
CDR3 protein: CASSLDPSYGYTF

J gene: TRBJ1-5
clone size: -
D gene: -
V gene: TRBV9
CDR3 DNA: TGTGCCAGCAGCGTAGAAGGGGGTCAGCCCCAGCATTTT
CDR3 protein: CASSVEGGQPQHF

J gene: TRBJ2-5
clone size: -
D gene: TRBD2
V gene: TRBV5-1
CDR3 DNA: TGCGCCAGCAGCTTGGCCGGGAGGCAAGAGACCCAGTACTTC
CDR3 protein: CASSLAGRQETQYF